This is a list of T cell receptor beta chains from one sample in a study of blood T cell repertoires in COVID-19. Method: immunoSEQ multiplex PCR; TCRdb's copy keeps in-frame clones and lacks some. The sample has 250,000 to 400,000 clones, approximately 88% seen once; the top ten hold roughly 1.7%. Specimen: peripheral blood. The origin of the receptors is a woman in her thirties with COVID-19, enrolled during active disease. Both conserved end residues are part of each CDR3. Fields, in order: D gene, clone size, J gene, V gene, CDR3 DNA, CDR3 protein. D genes are given only for firm matches. Part of the rows lack a size; the others show once, few, many or a class for expanded clones.

D: TRBD1
size: few
J: TRBJ1-5
V: TRBV7-2
DNA: TGTGCCAGCAGCCCACAGGGGGGACAGCCCCAGCATTTT
CDR3: CASSPQGGQPQHF

D: TRBD1
size: .
J: TRBJ1-2
V: TRBV30
DNA: TGTGCCTGGAGTGATTTAGGACAGGGCAAGCGTGGCTACACCTTC
CDR3: CAWSDLGQGKRGYTF

D: .
size: .
J: TRBJ1-5
V: TRBV5-5
DNA: TGTGCCAGCAGCTTGATCCCGCAGGGCCTGGTAGCCCAGCATTTT
CDR3: CASSLIPQGLVAQHF

D: .
size: .
J: TRBJ1-1
V: TRBV7-9
DNA: TGTGCCAGCAGCCGCGGGAGGGGCGGGAGCACTGAAGCTTTCTTT
CDR3: CASSRGRGGSTEAFF

D: .
size: .
J: TRBJ1-2
V: TRBV10-3
DNA: TGTGCCATCAGTGAGGATCTGGGGGGTAGCCTCTATGGCTACACCTTC
CDR3: CAISEDLGGSLYGYTF

D: TRBD1
size: .
J: TRBJ1-1
V: TRBV28
DNA: TGTGCCAGCAGTTTGTCCAGGTGGGCGACAGGGGTCAAGAACACTGAAGCTTTCTTT
CDR3: CASSLSRWATGVKNTEAFF

D: .
size: .
J: TRBJ1-2
V: TRBV7-9
DNA: TGTGCCAGCAGACCAGATTTAGGACTGTCTAACTATGGCTACACCTTC
CDR3: CASRPDLGLSNYGYTF

D: .
size: .
J: TRBJ2-2
V: TRBV5-4
DNA: TGTGCCAGCAGCTTGTTTGGAGCCGGGGAGCTGTTTTTT
CDR3: CASSLFGAGELFF

D: .
size: .
J: TRBJ2-3
V: TRBV19
DNA: TGTGCCAGTAGTAGCCGCGGCCCGGGTTTCGTCGATACGCAGTATTTT
CDR3: CASSSRGPGFVDTQYF

D: .
size: .
J: TRBJ2-1
V: TRBV19
DNA: TGTGCCAGTAGTATGGTGCTACTAGCTAATGAGCAGTTCTTC
CDR3: CASSMVLLANEQFF

D: TRBD1
size: .
J: TRBJ2-7
V: TRBV6-5
DNA: TGTGCCAGCAGCTATCAGGGGGCTGATGCCTACGAGCAGTACTTC
CDR3: CASSYQGADAYEQYF

D: TRBD1
size: .
J: TRBJ2-3
V: TRBV20-1
DNA: TGCAGTGCTAGTTCCACCGGGACAGGGATTACAGATACGCAGTATTTT
CDR3: CSASSTGTGITDTQYF

D: TRBD1
size: .
J: TRBJ1-2
V: TRBV15
DNA: TGTGCCACCAGCAGACCGGACAGGGCAAACTATGGCTACACCTTC
CDR3: CATSRPDRANYGYTF

D: .
size: .
J: TRBJ2-5
V: TRBV7-9
DNA: TGTGCCAGCAGCGACAGAGACGGAACTCAAGAGACCCAGTACTTC
CDR3: CASSDRDGTQETQYF

D: TRBD2
size: .
J: TRBJ2-1
V: TRBV7-9
DNA: TGTGCCAGCAGCCAAGCGGGGGGCAAGGGTAATGAGCAGTTCTTC
CDR3: CASSQAGGKGNEQFF

D: TRBD2
size: .
J: TRBJ2-5
V: TRBV5-4
DNA: TGTGCCAGCAGCGCCGGGACTAGCGTCCGGGAGACCCAGTACTTC
CDR3: CASSAGTSVRETQYF

D: .
size: many
J: TRBJ1-5
V: TRBV28
DNA: TGTGCCACCCGCCGGAGCAATCAGCCCCAGCATTTT
CDR3: CATRRSNQPQHF

D: .
size: .
J: TRBJ1-5
V: TRBV24-1
DNA: TGTGCCACCAGTGGCCCAACTGGAGACCGACGACCGGCCCAGCATTTT
CDR3: CATSGPTGDRRPAQHF

D: TRBD2
size: .
J: TRBJ2-1
V: TRBV19
DNA: TGTGCCAGTAGTTCGGTCGGGGGGGGGCCTCCGTTCTTC
CDR3: CASSSVGGGPPFF

D: .
size: .
J: TRBJ1-4
V: TRBV18
DNA: TGTGCCAGCTCACCTAGACAGGCCAATAATGAAAAACTGTTTTTT
CDR3: CASSPRQANNEKLFF

D: TRBD2
size: .
J: TRBJ2-1
V: TRBV3-1/TRBV3-2
DNA: TGTGCCAGCAGCCAAGGGGTAGCGGGGGCCAGGTACAATGAGCAGTTCTTC
CDR3: CASSQGVAGARYNEQFF

D: .
size: .
J: TRBJ2-7
V: TRBV28
DNA: TGTGCCAGCAGCCCGACAGGTACGCGACCCATGATCTACGAAGAGCAGTACTTC
CDR3: CASSPTGTRPMIYEEQYF

D: .
size: once
J: TRBJ1-2
V: TRBV27
DNA: TGTGCCAGCAGCGGAGGGCACTCGGGGGGCTACACCTTC
CDR3: CASSGGHSGGYTF

D: .
size: .
J: TRBJ1-1
V: TRBV28
DNA: TGTGCCAGCAGTTTCGCCCACTTACTTAAAGCTTTCTTT
CDR3: CASSFAHLLKAFF

D: .
size: once
J: TRBJ1-1
V: TRBV27
DNA: TGTGCCAGCAGTCCAGGTCGCAGGGGACTAATCCGCTTGAACACTGAAGCTTTCTTT
CDR3: CASSPGRRGLIRLNTEAFF

D: TRBD1
size: .
J: TRBJ1-2
V: TRBV19
DNA: TGTGCCAGTAATCCTTCCGCCGGGACAGGGTTCTATGGCTACACCTTC
CDR3: CASNPSAGTGFYGYTF

D: TRBD2
size: .
J: TRBJ2-3
V: TRBV27
DNA: TGTGCCAGCAGTGCAAGACTAGCGGCAAACACAGATACGCAGTATTTT
CDR3: CASSARLAANTDTQYF

D: .
size: .
J: TRBJ1-2
V: TRBV6-5
DNA: TGTGCCAGCAGTTTATCAGGGATCTATGGCTACACCTTC
CDR3: CASSLSGIYGYTF

D: .
size: .
J: TRBJ1-2
V: TRBV13
DNA: TGTGCCAGCAGCTTAGGCCCTCAGGGGAACTATGGCTACACCTTC
CDR3: CASSLGPQGNYGYTF